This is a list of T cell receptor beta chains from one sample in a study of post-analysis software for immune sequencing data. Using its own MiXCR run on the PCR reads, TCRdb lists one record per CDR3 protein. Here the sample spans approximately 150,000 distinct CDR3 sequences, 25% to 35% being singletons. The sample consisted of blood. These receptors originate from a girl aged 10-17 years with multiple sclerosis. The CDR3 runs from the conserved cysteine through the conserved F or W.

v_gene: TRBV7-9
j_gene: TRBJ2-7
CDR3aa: CASSFELDQYF

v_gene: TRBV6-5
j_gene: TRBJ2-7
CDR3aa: CASSDRGRGHEQYF

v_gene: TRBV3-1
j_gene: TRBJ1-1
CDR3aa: CASSHTHRGRNTEAFF

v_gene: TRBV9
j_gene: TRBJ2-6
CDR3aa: CASSVAGAAGGANVLTF

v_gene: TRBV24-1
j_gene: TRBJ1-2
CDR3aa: CATSDSYGYTF

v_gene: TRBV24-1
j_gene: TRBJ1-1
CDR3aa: CATSEAGQAITEAFF

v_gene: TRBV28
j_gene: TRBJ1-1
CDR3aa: CASSDRGQGAEAFF

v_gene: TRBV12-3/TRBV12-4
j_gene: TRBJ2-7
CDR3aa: CASSLEVAGYYEQYF

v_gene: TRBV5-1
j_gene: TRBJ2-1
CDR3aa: CASRGTSADERFF

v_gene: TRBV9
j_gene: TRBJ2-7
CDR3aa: CASSVGDRGAEQYF

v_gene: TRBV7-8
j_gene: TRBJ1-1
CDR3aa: CASSLDSEGTEAFF

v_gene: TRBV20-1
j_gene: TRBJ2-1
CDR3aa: CSAPAGGPTNDNEQFF

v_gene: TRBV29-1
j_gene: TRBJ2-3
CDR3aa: CSVGASTDTQYF

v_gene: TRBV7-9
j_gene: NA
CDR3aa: CASSSGASGPSSYNEQYF

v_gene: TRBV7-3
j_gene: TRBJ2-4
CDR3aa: CASSYSGIMMNIQYF

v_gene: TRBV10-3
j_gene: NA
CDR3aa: CAISEGTAGLRGEQYF

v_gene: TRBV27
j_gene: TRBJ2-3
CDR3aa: CASSSSFGGGDTQYF

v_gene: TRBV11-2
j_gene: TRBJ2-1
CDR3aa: CASRLAAPSYNEQFF

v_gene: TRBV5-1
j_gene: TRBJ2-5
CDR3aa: CASSLGRGPQETQYF

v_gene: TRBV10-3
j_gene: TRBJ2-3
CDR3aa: CATQTSGSIDTQYF

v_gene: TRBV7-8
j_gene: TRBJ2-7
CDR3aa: CASTLHGEQYF

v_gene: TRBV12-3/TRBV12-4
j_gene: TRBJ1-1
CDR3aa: CASSPSGVAGTEAFF

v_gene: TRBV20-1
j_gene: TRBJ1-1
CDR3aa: CSASRGPSMNTEAFF